Listed below are T cell receptor beta chains from one sample, sequenced in a study of long-term antiretroviral therapy in people with HIV. This table comes from immunoSEQ multiplex PCR, and its TCRdb copy is limited to in-frame clones, with some not included. The table lists 20,000 to 25,000 clones, roughly 76% of them singletons. The specimen comprised unsorted PBMCs, sampled roughly 21 months before starting antiretroviral therapy. Receptors were obtained from a woman aged 40 to 50 with HIV. CDR3s include the opening cysteine and the closing phenylalanine or tryptophan. The D gene is left open where the match is weak. Only part of the rows carry a size: once, few, many, or a class if the clone is expanded.

j_call clone_size d_call v_call cdr3_aa cdr3_nt
TRBJ2-1 - - TRBV10-3 CAARGGSYNEQFF TGCGCCGCCAGGGGGGGATCCTACAATGAGCAGTTCTTC
TRBJ2-1 - TRBD2 TRBV27 CASRVGTSGDNEQFF TGTGCCAGCAGGGTAGGGACTAGCGGGGACAATGAGCAGTTCTTC
TRBJ2-5 - TRBD2 TRBV9 CASSVGSVAGQETQYF TGTGCCAGCAGCGTAGGGTCGGTAGCGGGGCAAGAGACCCAGTACTTC
TRBJ2-6 - TRBD1 TRBV10-3 CAISERDLGTGETGANVLTF TGTGCCATCAGTGAAAGGGACTTGGGGACAGGGGAGACTGGGGCCAACGTCCTGACTTTC
TRBJ1-2 once TRBD1 TRBV10-2 CASTPPWDRYYYGYTF TGCGCCAGCACCCCTCCCTGGGACAGGTACTACTATGGCTACACCTTC
TRBJ2-3 once - TRBV9 CASSRGRDTQYF TGTGCCAGCAGCAGAGGGCGAGATACGCAGTATTTT
TRBJ1-4 few - TRBV14 CASSPQDSDEKLFF TGTGCCAGCAGCCCGCAGGACAGTGATGAAAAACTGTTTTTT
TRBJ1-1 - - TRBV29-1 CSVNYSHEAFF TGCAGCGTTAACTACAGCCATGAAGCTTTCTTT
TRBJ2-6 - - TRBV30 CAWSGFNRAGANVLTF TGTGCCTGGAGTGGATTTAACAGGGCTGGGGCCAACGTCCTGACTTTC
TRBJ1-1 - - TRBV5-4 CASSSGGVEAFF TGTGCCAGCAGCTCGGGGGGGGTTGAAGCTTTCTTT
TRBJ2-1 - - TRBV11-3 CASRLWSYNEQFF TGTGCCAGCCGCCTGTGGTCGTACAATGAGCAGTTCTTC
TRBJ2-3 - - TRBV5-1 CASSSQRSTDTQYF TGCGCCAGCAGCAGCCAGCGGAGCACAGATACGCAGTATTTT
TRBJ1-2 few - TRBV4-1 CASSQDRVGGYTF TGCGCCAGCAGCCAAGACCGGGTCGGAGGCTACACCTTC
TRBJ1-4 - - TRBV27 CASSLEKLFF TGTGCCAGCAGTTTAGAAAAACTGTTTTTT
TRBJ2-7 - - TRBV19 CASSIARGAYEQYF TGTGCCAGTAGTATAGCCAGGGGGGCCTACGAGCAGTACTTC
TRBJ1-1 - - TRBV30 CAWSVIAGRAFF TGTGCCTGGAGTGTAATCGCAGGGCGCGCTTTCTTT
TRBJ2-1 - TRBD2 TRBV19 CASSISGVGASGRLYNEQFF TGTGCCAGTAGTATATCTGGGGTTGGGGCTAGCGGGAGGTTATACAATGAGCAGTTCTTC
TRBJ2-1 - - TRBV14 CASSPMGAQQFF TGTGCCAGCAGCCCTATGGGGGCCCAACAGTTCTTC
TRBJ2-2 - TRBD2 TRBV5-1 CASSSPRRGGNTGELFF TGCGCCAGCAGCTCCCCTCGTCGGGGGGGGAACACCGGGGAGCTGTTTTTT
TRBJ1-1 - TRBD1 TRBV7-9 CASRFRGQAESTEAFF TGTGCCAGCAGATTCCGGGGACAGGCTGAGAGCACTGAAGCTTTCTTT
TRBJ1-3 - - TRBV19 CASSPRRASGNTIYF TGTGCCAGTAGTCCCAGGCGAGCCTCTGGAAACACCATATATTTT
TRBJ1-2 - - TRBV19 CASSLDSGQMIHYGYTF TGTGCCAGTAGTTTGGACAGTGGACAGATGATCCACTATGGCTACACCTTC
TRBJ1-2 - - TRBV2 CASRRQSRGYTF TGTGCCAGCAGGAGACAGTCCAGGGGCTACACCTTC
TRBJ1-1 few TRBD1 TRBV10-1 CASSTAYSGGWTEAFF TGCGCCAGCAGCACCGCATACTCAGGGGGCTGGACTGAAGCTTTCTTT
TRBJ2-7 - - TRBV11-2 CASWERGNEQYF TGTGCCAGCTGGGAAAGAGGGAACGAGCAGTACTTC
TRBJ2-2 - TRBD1 TRBV6-1 CASSVLTGDRGELFF TGTGCCAGCAGTGTTCTGACAGGGGATAGGGGGGAGCTGTTTTTT
TRBJ2-3 - - TRBV11-3 CASSLTGSTDTQYF TGTGCCAGCAGCTTAACCGGGAGTACAGATACGCAGTATTTT
TRBJ1-1 - - TRBV9 CASSVGGGSTEAFF TGTGCCAGCAGCGTCGGCGGTGGGAGCACTGAAGCTTTCTTT
TRBJ2-5 - - TRBV4-2 CASSQDVRGGGETQYF TGTGCCAGCAGCCAAGATGTTCGAGGGGGAGGGGAGACCCAGTACTTC
TRBJ2-7 - TRBD1 TRBV5-4 CASSNRGTDEQYF TGTGCCAGCAGCAACAGGGGGACCGACGAGCAGTACTTC
TRBJ1-4 - TRBD1 TRBV5-4 CASSRDRVGEKLFF TGTGCCAGCAGCCGGGACAGGGTCGGGGAAAAACTGTTTTTT
TRBJ1-1 - - TRBV2 CASSFEDRPTEAFF TGTGCCAGCAGTTTTGAGGACCGGCCCACTGAAGCTTTCTTT
TRBJ2-7 - TRBD2 TRBV4-2 CASSLTSDTYEQYF TGTGCCAGCAGCCTTACTAGCGACACCTACGAGCAGTACTTC
TRBJ1-2 - - TRBV29-1 CSSSDSSTNYGYTF TGCAGCAGCAGCGACAGTTCAACTAACTATGGCTACACCTTC
TRBJ1-2 once TRBD1 TRBV6-5 CASRPWTGGGYTF TGTGCCAGCAGACCCTGGACAGGGGGTGGCTACACCTTC
TRBJ2-7 - TRBD1 TRBV27 CASSPTGQIWEQYF TGTGCCAGCAGTCCGACAGGGCAGATTTGGGAGCAGTACTTC
TRBJ1-1 - TRBD1 TRBV18 CASSHSYTGGHTEAFF TGTGCCAGCTCTCACTCCTACACAGGGGGGCACACTGAAGCTTTCTTT
TRBJ2-1 - - TRBV6-1 CASDDIYNEQFF TGTGCCAGCGACGACATCTACAATGAGCAGTTCTTC
TRBJ2-3 - - TRBV27 CASSFLASSTDTQYF TGTGCCAGCAGTTTTCTAGCGTCTAGCACAGATACGCAGTATTTT
TRBJ2-2 - TRBD1 TRBV6-1 CASKMTGVISGELFF TGTGCCAGCAAAATGACAGGGGTAATAAGCGGGGAGCTGTTTTTT
TRBJ1-1 - - TRBV6-1 CASSDRNTEAFF TGTGCCAGCAGTGACAGGAACACTGAAGCTTTCTTT
TRBJ1-1 - TRBD1 TRBV27 CASSFTGQVLRTEAFF TGTGCCAGCAGTTTCACGGGACAGGTCTTACGCACTGAAGCTTTCTTT
TRBJ1-1 few - TRBV6-1 CASSEEISVLF TGTGCCAGCAGTGAAGAAATATCGGTCCTCTTT